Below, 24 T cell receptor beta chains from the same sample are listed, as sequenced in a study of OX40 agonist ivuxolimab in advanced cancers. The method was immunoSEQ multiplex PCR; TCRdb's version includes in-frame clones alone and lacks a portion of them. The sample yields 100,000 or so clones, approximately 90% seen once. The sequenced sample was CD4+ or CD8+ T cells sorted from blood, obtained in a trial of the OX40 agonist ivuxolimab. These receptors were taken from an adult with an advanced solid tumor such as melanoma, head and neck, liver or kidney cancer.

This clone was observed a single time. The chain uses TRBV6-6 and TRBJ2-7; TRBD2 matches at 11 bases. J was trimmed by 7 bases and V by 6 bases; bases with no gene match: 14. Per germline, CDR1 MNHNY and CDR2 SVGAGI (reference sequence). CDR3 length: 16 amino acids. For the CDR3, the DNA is TGTGCCAGCAGAGGGACTAGCGGATCTAGGGATCGGGAGCAGTACTTC. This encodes CASRGTSGSRDREQYF.

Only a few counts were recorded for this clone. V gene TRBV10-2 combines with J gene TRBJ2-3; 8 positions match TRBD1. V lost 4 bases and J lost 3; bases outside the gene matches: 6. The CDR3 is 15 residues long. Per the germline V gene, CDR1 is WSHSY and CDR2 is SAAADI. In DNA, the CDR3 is TGCGCCAGCAGTGCACGGACAGGGAGGACAGATACGCAGTATTTT. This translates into CASSARTGRTDTQYF.

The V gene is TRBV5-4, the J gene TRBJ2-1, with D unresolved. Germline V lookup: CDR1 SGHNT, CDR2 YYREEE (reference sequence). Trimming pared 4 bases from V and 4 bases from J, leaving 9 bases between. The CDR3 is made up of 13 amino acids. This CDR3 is CASSAEKYNEQFF. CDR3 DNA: TGTGCCAGCAGCGCAGAGAAATACAATGAGCAGTTCTTC.

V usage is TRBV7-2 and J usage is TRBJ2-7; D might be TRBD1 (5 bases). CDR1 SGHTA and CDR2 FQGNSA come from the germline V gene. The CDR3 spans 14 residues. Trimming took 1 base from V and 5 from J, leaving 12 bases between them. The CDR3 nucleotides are TGTGCCAGCAGCTTAGTAGGGGATTTTAACGAGCAGTACTTC. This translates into CASSLVGDFNEQYF.

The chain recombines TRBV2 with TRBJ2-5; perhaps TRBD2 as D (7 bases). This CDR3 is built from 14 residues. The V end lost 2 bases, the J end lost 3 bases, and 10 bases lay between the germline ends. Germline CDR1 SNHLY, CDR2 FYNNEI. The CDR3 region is CASSEKGGEETQYF. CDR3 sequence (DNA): TGTGCCAGCAGTGAAAAGGGGGGGGAAGAGACCCAGTACTTC.

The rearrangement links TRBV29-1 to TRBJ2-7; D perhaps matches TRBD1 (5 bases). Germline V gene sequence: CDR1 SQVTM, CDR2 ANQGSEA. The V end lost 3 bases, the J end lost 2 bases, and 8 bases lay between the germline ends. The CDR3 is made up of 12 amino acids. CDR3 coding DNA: TGCAGCGTTGAGGACATAACCTACGAGCAGTACTTC. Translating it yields CSVEDITYEQYF.

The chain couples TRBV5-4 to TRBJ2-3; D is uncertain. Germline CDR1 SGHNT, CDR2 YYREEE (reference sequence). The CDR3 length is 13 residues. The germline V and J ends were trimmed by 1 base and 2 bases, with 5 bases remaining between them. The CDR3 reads CASSLWATDTQYF. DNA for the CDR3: TGTGCCAGCAGCTTGTGGGCCACAGATACGCAGTATTTT.

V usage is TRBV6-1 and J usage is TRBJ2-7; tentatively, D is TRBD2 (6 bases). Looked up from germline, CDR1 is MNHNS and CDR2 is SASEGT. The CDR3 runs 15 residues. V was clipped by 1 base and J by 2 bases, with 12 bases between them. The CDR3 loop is CASSEGGVKTYEQYF. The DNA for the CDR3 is TGTGCCAGCAGTGAAGGGGGGGTTAAAACCTACGAGCAGTACTTC.

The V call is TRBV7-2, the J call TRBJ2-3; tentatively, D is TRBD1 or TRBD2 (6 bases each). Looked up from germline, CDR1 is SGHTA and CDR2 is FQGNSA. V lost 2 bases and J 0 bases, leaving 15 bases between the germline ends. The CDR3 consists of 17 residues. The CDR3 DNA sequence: TGTGCCAGCAGCTTACAGGGGAGCGGGCTAAGCACAGATACGCAGTATTTT. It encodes CASSLQGSGLSTDTQYF.

CDR3 protein: CASRVGQHTQYF. CDR3 in DNA: TGTGCCAGCAGAGTCGGACAGCATACGCAGTATTTT. The gene calls are TRBV28 and TRBJ2-3; D perhaps matches TRBD1 (6 bases). Between the trimmed V and J ends, which lost 6 bases and 7 bases, there was a span of 11 bases. Germline V CDR1 and CDR2: MDHEN, SYDVKM. This CDR3 spans 12 amino acids. The variable domain in full, with the rest retrieved from reference TRBV28 and TRBJ2-3, is DVKVTQSSRYLVKRTGEKVFLECVQDMDHENMFWYRQDPGLGLRLIYFSYDVKMKEKGDIPEGYSVSREKKERFSLILESASTNQTSMYLCASRVGQHTQYFGPGTRLTVL.

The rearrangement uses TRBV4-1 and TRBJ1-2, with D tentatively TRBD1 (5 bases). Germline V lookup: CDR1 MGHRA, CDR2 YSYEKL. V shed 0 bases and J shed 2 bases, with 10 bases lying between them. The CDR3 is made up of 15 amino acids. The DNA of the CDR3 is TGCGCCAGCAGCCAAGATCAACGGACAAACTATGGCTACACCTTC. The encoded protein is CASSQDQRTNYGYTF.

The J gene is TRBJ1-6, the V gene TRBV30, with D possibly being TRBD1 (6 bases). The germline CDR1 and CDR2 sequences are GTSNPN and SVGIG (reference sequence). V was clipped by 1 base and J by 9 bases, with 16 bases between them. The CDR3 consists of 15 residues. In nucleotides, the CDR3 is TGTGCCTGGAGTGCCCAGGAGGGGGTCGGTTCACCCCTCCACTTT. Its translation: CAWSAQEGVGSPLHF.

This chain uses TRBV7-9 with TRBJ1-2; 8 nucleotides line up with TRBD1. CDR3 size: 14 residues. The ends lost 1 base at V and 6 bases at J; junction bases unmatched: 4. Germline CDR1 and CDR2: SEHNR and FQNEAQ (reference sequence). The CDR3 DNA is TGTGCCAGCAGCTTAGGGGACAGGAAACATGGCTACACCTTC. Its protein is CASSLGDRKHGYTF.

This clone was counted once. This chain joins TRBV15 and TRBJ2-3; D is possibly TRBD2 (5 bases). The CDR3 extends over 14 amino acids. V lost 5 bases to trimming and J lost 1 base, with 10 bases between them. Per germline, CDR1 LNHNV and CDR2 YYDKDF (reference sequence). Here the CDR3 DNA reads TGTGCCACCAGCCGGCGTAGCGGCACAGATACGCAGTATTTT. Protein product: CATSRRSGTDTQYF.

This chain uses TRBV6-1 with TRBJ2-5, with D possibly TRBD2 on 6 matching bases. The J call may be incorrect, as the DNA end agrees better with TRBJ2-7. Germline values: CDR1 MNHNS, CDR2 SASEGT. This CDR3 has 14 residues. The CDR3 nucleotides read TGTGCCAGCAGTGAAGGGGGCGGGAATAACGAGCAGTACTTC. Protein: CASSEGGGNNEQYF.

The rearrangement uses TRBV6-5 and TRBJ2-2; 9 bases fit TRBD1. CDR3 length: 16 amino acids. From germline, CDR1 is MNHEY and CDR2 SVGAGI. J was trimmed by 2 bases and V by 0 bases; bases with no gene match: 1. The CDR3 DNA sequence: TGTGCCAGCAGTTACTCGGGACAGGGCAACACCGGGGAGCTGTTTTTT. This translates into CASSYSGQGNTGELFF.

CDR3 DNA: TGTGCCAGCAGAGCCGGGACTACCCCCGGGGATGAGCAGTTCTTC. Translated: CASRAGTTPGDEQFF. The chain combines TRBV9 with TRBJ2-1; 7 bases line up with TRBD2. CDR3 length: 15 residues. Germline values: CDR1 SGDLS, CDR2 YYNGEE. After removal of 5 bases from V and 8 bases from J, the junction contained 13 bases not matched to a gene.

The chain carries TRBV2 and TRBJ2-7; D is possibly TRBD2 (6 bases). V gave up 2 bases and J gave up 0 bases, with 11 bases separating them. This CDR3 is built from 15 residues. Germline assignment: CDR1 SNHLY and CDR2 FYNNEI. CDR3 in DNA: TGTGCCAGCAGTGAAAGGGACTCAAGCTCCTACGAGCAGTACTTC. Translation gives CASSERDSSSYEQYF.

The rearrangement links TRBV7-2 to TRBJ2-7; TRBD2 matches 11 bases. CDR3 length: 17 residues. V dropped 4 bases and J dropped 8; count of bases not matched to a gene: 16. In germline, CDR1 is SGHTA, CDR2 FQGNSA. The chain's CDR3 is CASSSGLAGGPHSKQYF. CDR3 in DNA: TGTGCCAGCAGCTCGGGCCTAGCGGGAGGCCCGCATAGCAAGCAGTACTTC.

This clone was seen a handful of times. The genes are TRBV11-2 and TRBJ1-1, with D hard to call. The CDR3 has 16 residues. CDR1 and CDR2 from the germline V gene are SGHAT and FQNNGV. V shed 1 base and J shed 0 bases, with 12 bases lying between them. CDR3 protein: CASSLGVGKMNTEAFF. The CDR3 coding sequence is TGTGCCAGCAGCTTAGGGGTAGGGAAAATGAACACTGAAGCTTTCTTT.

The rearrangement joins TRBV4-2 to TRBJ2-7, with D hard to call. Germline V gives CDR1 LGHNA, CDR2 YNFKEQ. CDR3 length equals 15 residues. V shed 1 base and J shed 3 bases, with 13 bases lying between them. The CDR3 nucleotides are TGTGCCAGCAGCCAAGGCCCGGGCCTTTACTACGAGCAGTACTTC. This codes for CASSQGPGLYYEQYF.

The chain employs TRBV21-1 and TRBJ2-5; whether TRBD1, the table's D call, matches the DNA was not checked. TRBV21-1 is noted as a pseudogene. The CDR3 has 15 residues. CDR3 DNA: TGTGCCAGCGCACGGGACAGGACTAAACAAGAGACCCAGTACTTC. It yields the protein CASARDRTKQETQYF.

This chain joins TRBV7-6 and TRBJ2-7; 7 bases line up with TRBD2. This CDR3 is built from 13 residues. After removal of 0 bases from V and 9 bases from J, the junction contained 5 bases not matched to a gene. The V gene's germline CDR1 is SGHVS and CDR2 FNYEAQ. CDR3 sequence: CASSLAGLEVQYF. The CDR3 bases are TGTGCCAGCAGCTTAGCAGGACTAGAGGTGCAGTACTTC.

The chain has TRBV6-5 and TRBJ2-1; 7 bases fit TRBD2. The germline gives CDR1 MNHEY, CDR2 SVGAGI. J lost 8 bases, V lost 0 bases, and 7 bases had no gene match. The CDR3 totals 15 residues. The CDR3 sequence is CASSYSIGGRDEQFF. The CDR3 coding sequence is TGTGCCAGCAGTTACTCGATTGGCGGGAGAGATGAGCAGTTCTTC.